Shown below are 20 T cell receptor beta chains from a single sample sequenced in a study of shared clonotypes between healthy human individuals. Measured with immunoSEQ multiplex PCR; TCRdb has only the in-frame clones, and not every one. The sample carries some 790,000 clones, approximately 72% recorded once. The sequencing sample was made of memory CD4+ T cells sorted from blood. Subset of the sample: CD45RA-negative fraction. The receptors derive from a woman in her 30s in good health.

J is TRBJ2-1 and V is TRBV7-8, with TRBD2 matching over 8 bases. CDR3 length: 16 residues. Germline-derived CDR1 and CDR2 are SGHVS and FQNEAQ. Germline trimming cut 0 bases from V and 4 bases from J; bases unmatched to any gene: 5. This CDR3 is CASSLAGLAGYNEQFF. In DNA form, the CDR3 reads TGTGCCAGCAGCTTAGCTGGTCTAGCGGGTTACAATGAGCAGTTCTTC.

The genes are TRBV30 and TRBJ2-1, with 7 bases matching TRBD2. V shed 0 bases and J 6 bases; nucleotides not matched to a gene: 5. This CDR3 contains 14 residues. Looked up from germline, CDR1 is GTSNPN and CDR2 is SVGIG (reference sequence). The CDR3 DNA reads TGTGCCTGGAGTGTTCACGCGGGAGTCAATGAGCAGTTCTTC. Its translation is CAWSVHAGVNEQFF. Full variable domain (rest looked up from reference TRBV30 and TRBJ2-1): SQTIHQWPATLVQPVGSPLSLECTVEGTSNPNLYWYRQAAGRGLQLLFYSVGIGQISSEVPQNLSASRPQDRQFILSSKKLLLSDSGFYLCAWSVHAGVNEQFFGPGTRLTVL.

The chain has TRBV5-1 and TRBJ1-2, with D perhaps TRBD1 (6 bases). This CDR3 region has 15 residues. Trimming pared 2 bases from V and 0 bases from J, leaving 11 bases between. Germline V CDR1 and CDR2: SGHRS, YFSETQ. For the CDR3, the DNA is TGCGCCAGCAGCTTAACCAGGGGCACTAACTATGGCTACACCTTC. This translates into CASSLTRGTNYGYTF.

This chain connects TRBV13 to TRBJ2-2, with a weak D call TRBD1 (6 bases). Per germline, CDR1 PRHDT and CDR2 FYEKMQ (reference sequence). The CDR3 has 18 residues. The V end lost 4 bases, the J end lost 0 bases, and 18 bases lay between the germline ends. In nucleotides, the CDR3 is TGTGCCAGCAGCTGGGGACAACTTTCAGACGCGAACACCGGGGAGCTGTTTTTT. Encoded protein: CASSWGQLSDANTGELFF. The variable domain in full, completed from reference TRBV13 and TRBJ2-2, reads AAGVIQSPRHLIKEKRETATLKCYPIPRHDTVYWYQQGPGQDPQFLISFYEKMQSDKGSIPDRFSAQQFSDYHSELNMSSLELGDSALYFCASSWGQLSDANTGELFFGEGSRLTVL.

This sequence joins TRBV7-3 and TRBJ2-2; 10 bases match TRBD1. Trimming at V came to 6 bases and at J to 6 bases, leaving 4 bases not matched to a gene. This CDR3 is built from 14 residues. Germline lookup yields CDR1 SGHTA and CDR2 FQGTGA. CDR3 nucleotides: TGTGCCAGCAGTGGGACAGGGGTGGCCGGGGAGCTGTTTTTT. It encodes CASSGTGVAGELFF.

The chain uses TRBV7-2 and TRBJ1-5, with 7 bases identical to TRBD1. Germline trimming cut 3 bases from V and 5 bases from J; bases unmatched to any gene: 7. The CDR3 runs to 15 residues. Germline V gene data show CDR1 as SGHTA and CDR2 as FQGNSA. In DNA form, the CDR3 reads TGTGCCAGCAGCTTCTCGACAGGGAGGGATCAGCCCCAGCATTTT. This gives the protein CASSFSTGRDQPQHF. Full variable domain (rest looked up from reference TRBV7-2 and TRBJ1-5): GAGVSQSPSNKVTEKGKDVELRCDPISGHTALYWYRQSLGQGLEFLIYFQGNSAPDKSGLPSDRFSAERTGGSVSTLTIQRTQQEDSAVYLCASSFSTGRDQPQHFGDGTRLSIL.

Note on this clone: This may be a read error, as it is one base from a much larger clone. The CDR3 DNA reads as TGTGCCAGCAGTGGCTCCGGGACTAGCGCCTCCTACGAGCAGTACTTC. As protein: CASSGSGTSASYEQYF. The rearrangement joins TRBV6-1 to TRBJ2-7; 10 bases agree with TRBD2. Germline V CDR1 and CDR2: MNHNS, SASEGT. The CDR3 runs to 16 residues. Trimming cost V 4 bases and J 0 bases; bases outside gene matches: 6.

The table lists this clone with many counts. In DNA, the CDR3 is TGTGCCAGCAGCCCACCCCCGGAGTCCCCCATCTCAAGCTACACCTTC. Translating gives CASSPPPESPISSYTF. The V and J genes are TRBV11-3 and TRBJ1-2; the D is unclear. The CDR3 has 16 amino acids. With 5 bases removed from V and 9 bases from J, the gap between germline ends came to 25 bases. Germline CDR1 and CDR2: SGHNT and YENEEA.

This clone was detected only a few times. The rearrangement joins TRBV18 to TRBJ1-5; tentatively, D is TRBD1 (6 bases). This CDR3 has 15 residues. Trimming removed 6 bases from V and 4 bases from J, with 16 bases in between. Per germline, CDR1 KGHSH and CDR2 LQKENI. CDR3 bases: TGTGCCAGCTCGGCCGGACAGCTAACAAATCAGCCCCAGCATTTT. Amino acids: CASSAGQLTNQPQHF.

The J gene is TRBJ1-1, the V gene TRBV7-6; D remains unclear. V was trimmed by 5 bases and J by 10 bases, leaving 14 bases between them. This CDR3 is built from 12 residues. CDR1 is SGHVS and CDR2 is FNYEAQ in the germline V gene. CDR3 in amino acids: CASSPNAAPAFF. The CDR3 nucleotides are TGTGCCAGCAGCCCCAATGCGGCACCAGCTTTCTTT.

V is TRBV5-4 and J is TRBJ1-2; TRBD1 matches 9 bases. Germline V gene data show CDR1 as SGHNT and CDR2 as YYREEE (reference sequence). This CDR3 comprises 16 residues. The ends lost 4 bases at V and 2 bases at J; junction bases unmatched: 9. As DNA, the CDR3 is TGTGCCAGCAGCGGAACAGGGGGCGCCGTCAACTATGGCTACACCTTC. Translated: CASSGTGGAVNYGYTF.

The chain employs TRBV7-3 and TRBJ2-5; D gene unclear. The V end was cut by 3 bases, the J end by 3 bases, with 11 bases between. The CDR3 totals 14 residues. The germline CDR1 and CDR2 sequences are SGHTA and FQGTGA. This CDR3 reads CASSFSGGKETQYF. Here the CDR3 DNA reads TGTGCCAGCAGCTTCTCGGGTGGGAAAGAGACCCAGTACTTC.

CDR3 protein: CASSLASNSGNYNEQFF. CDR3 DNA: TGCGCCAGCAGCTTGGCATCCAACAGCGGAAACTACAATGAGCAGTTCTTC. The chain has TRBV5-1 and TRBJ2-1, with TRBD2 as a possible D gene (5 bases). Germline V gene data show CDR1 as SGHRS and CDR2 as YFSETQ. Trimming left V 0 bases short and J 3 bases short, with 16 bases between. The CDR3 contains 17 residues.

This clone was counted a single time. The chain recombines TRBV5-8 with TRBJ2-2; 10 nucleotides agree with TRBD2. The CDR3 length is 16 residues. Germline CDR1 and CDR2: SGHTS and YDEGEE. Trimming cost V 2 bases and J 6 bases; bases outside gene matches: 7. The CDR3 loop reads CASSFPSGSGAGELFF. CDR3 sequence (DNA): TGTGCCAGCAGCTTTCCTAGCGGGAGTGGGGCCGGGGAGCTGTTTTTT.

V is TRBV11-1 and J is TRBJ2-3; 9 bases are shared with TRBD2. J was trimmed by 2 bases and V by 1 base; bases with no gene match: 4. The CDR3 covers 16 residues. CDR1 is SGHAT, CDR2 FQDESV, per germline (reference sequence). This CDR3 is CASSLVAGGTTDTQYF. DNA for the CDR3: TGTGCCAGCAGCTTAGTCGCGGGAGGGACCACAGATACGCAGTATTTT. Together with reference TRBV11-1 and TRBJ2-3, the CDR3 gives the full variable domain: EAEVAQSPRYKITEKSQAVAFWCDPISGHATLYWYRQILGQGPELLVQFQDESVVDDSQLPKDRFSAERLKGVDSTLKIQPAELGDSAMYLCASSLVAGGTTDTQYFGPGTRLTVL.

V gene TRBV6-1 combines with J gene TRBJ1-3; D is unresolved. The CDR3 has 14 amino acids. The germline V and J ends were trimmed by 5 bases and 2 bases, with 10 bases remaining between them. The germline CDR1 and CDR2 sequences are MNHNS and SASEGT. The CDR3 sequence: CASSRQNPGNTIYF. The CDR3 nucleotides are TGTGCCAGCAGTCGTCAGAATCCTGGAAACACCATATATTTT.

Here the CDR3 reads CASADLRLMNTEAFF. For the CDR3, the DNA is TGTGCCAGCGCGGATTTAAGGCTGATGAACACTGAAGCTTTCTTT. The chain recombines TRBV27 with TRBJ1-1; unclear D gene. Germline V gene data show CDR1 as MNHEY and CDR2 as SMNVEV (reference sequence). There are 15 residues in the CDR3. V was clipped by 8 bases and J by 0 bases, with 16 bases between them.

This clone was seen only once. This chain uses TRBV10-3 with TRBJ1-3; 7 bases map to TRBD1. There are 13 residues in the CDR3. From germline, CDR1 is ENHRY and CDR2 SYGVKD. Trimming cost V 10 bases and J 5 bases; bases outside gene matches: 8. As DNA, the CDR3 is TGTGCCACTACCGGGACAGCCAGAAACACCATATATTTT. It is translated as CATTGTARNTIYF.

This rearrangement joins TRBV9 to TRBJ2-3; D uncertain. CDR1 and CDR2 from the germline V gene are SGDLS and YYNGEE. V lost 4 bases and J 3 bases, leaving 6 bases between the germline ends. The CDR3 has 12 amino acids. DNA of the CDR3: TGTGCCAGCAGCACTGGGACAGATACGCAGTATTTT. This codes for CASSTGTDTQYF.

This rearrangement joins TRBV27 to TRBJ1-4, with a possible D match to TRBD1 (6 bases). The germline V gene encodes CDR1 MNHEY and CDR2 SMNVEV (reference sequence). The CDR3 has 15 residues. The V and J ends lost 7 bases and 8 bases respectively, with 20 bases between them. The CDR3 DNA is TGTGCCAGCACCGCCAACGGGGGCGAGTGGGAAAAACTGTTTTTT. Translated, it gives CASTANGGEWEKLFF.